This TCR beta chain was found in a study of Ad26.COV2.S vaccination and SARS-CoV-2 variants. Some clones are missing from TCRdb's copy, which holds only in-frame ones; the method was immunoSEQ multiplex PCR. The sample has about 370,000 clones, approximately 86% seen once. Treatment denoted: 15 to 20 received Ad26.COV2.S at low or high dose, single or two shots; several received placebo; per-sample allocation not given. At day 63 after the first vaccine or placebo injection, samples were drawn. Germline CDR1 and CDR2: LNHDA and SQIVND (reference sequence). The CDR3 contains 15 residues. V dropped 5 bases and J dropped 1 base, with 14 bases sitting between them.

The J gene is TRBJ1-1, the V gene TRBV19; D is possibly TRBD1 (5 bases). The clonotype comes from a person aged 18 to 59 who received the Ad26.COV2.S COVID-19 vaccine or a placebo. The specimen was peripheral blood, collected in a trial of Ad26.COV2.S vaccine versus placebo. CDR3 in amino acids: CASSSQGKGNTEAFF. The DNA of the CDR3 is TGTGCCAGTAGTTCCCAGGGAAAAGGGAACACTGAAGCTTTCTTT.